This T cell receptor beta chain was captured by sequencing in a study of blood T cell repertoires in COVID-19. Libraries were prepared by immunoSEQ multiplex PCR; TCRdb keeps only in-frame clonotypes and omits some of them. Here the sample spans some 150,000 clones, about 90% being singletons. This TCR came from a man in his fifties with acute or convalescent COVID-19. The sequencing input was peripheral blood.

CDR3 loop: CASSQELGNTEAFF. CDR3 DNA: TGCGCCAGCAGCCAAGAGCTAGGGAACACTGAAGCTTTCTTT. The V call is TRBV4-1, the J call TRBJ1-1, with no clear D. This CDR3 region has 14 residues. V dropped 0 bases and J dropped 1 base, with 6 bases sitting between them. Looked up from germline, CDR1 is MGHRA and CDR2 is YSYEKL.